One T cell receptor beta chain is described in this entry. Its antigen specificity is not known. Base-call qualities are not available, and no considerably larger clone is one nucleotide away. TCRbeta CDR3 regions were amplified from genomic DNA by means of the immunoSEQ Assay, a bias-controlled multiplex PCR. The paper's processing steps were these. The number of nucleated cells in each sample was estimated by amplification of reference gene primers within the assay. Sequence reads were collapsed and filtered to measure the absolute abundance of every unique TCRbeta CDR3 rearrangement. For each sample, productive Simpson clonality was calculated as the square root of Simpson's diversity index over productive rearrangements. In TCRdb, the immuneACCESS table is reduced to in-frame sequences with V and J assigned. These tables do not hold every clone; where another copy was compared, an unresolved V gene accounts for under half, and the others remain unexplained. The DNA was the basis for D and trimming; V, J and clone size are from that table. The sample table holds more than 200,000 clones, of which roughly 90% were seen once. The ten most abundant clones make up about 6% of the sample.

Trimming removed 1 base from V and 3 bases from J, leaving 12 bases between the germline ends. Its CDR3 holds 15 amino acids, cysteine through phenylalanine. Here the CDR3 DNA is all that survives: 45 bases in frame from base 1. From the germline V gene (reference sequence), CDR1 is LNHDA and CDR2 is SQIVND. The data are from a study of blood T cell repertoires in COVID-19 (dated by TCRdb to about 2020). Background for the entire study: Collaborator samples came from the United States, Italy and Spain and covered acute and convalescent phases of COVID-19. The material from the prospective study consisted of cDNA or gDNA derived from T cells, B-cell-depleted T cells, or PBMCs. Subjects who had been exposed to COVID-19, were actively infected with it, or had recovered from it provided the deeply sampled blood TCRbeta repertoires that made up the dataset. A freely available public database, intended as a resource for researchers studying the immune response to SARS-CoV-2, is where the repertoires were released. Samples came from the ongoing ImmuneRACE study (first 160 participants) plus 1,254 subjects from 6 global collaborators. Nearly every sample came with metadata listing a de-identified subject ID, COVID-19 status, age in years and sex. HLA class I and class II types, where available, came from metadata supplied by the sample provider rather than from assay-based typing. The research as a whole found: The quantity of clinical and demographic metadata differed by source and by participant and was supplied without curation.

Enrolling through a virtual design, the prospective study's participants ranged in age from roughly 18 to 95 years and lived across roughly 23 United States geographic areas. In the prospective study, cohorts were assigned on the basis of participant-reported clinical history obtained from a screening survey and a study questionnaire. In the prospective study, whole blood, serum and a nasopharyngeal or oropharyngeal swab were collected from each participant by mobile phlebotomists. Over an approximately 2-month period, participants in the prospective study had the option of providing additional blood draws and questionnaires. Blood samples from the prospective study were shipped frozen or at room temperature prior to DNA extraction.

The sequence derives from a young woman with acute COVID-19. Sequencing used PBMCs or T cells enriched from blood (not recorded which). The V gene is TRBV19 and the J gene is TRBJ2-5; matching of 6 bases hints at TRBD2 as the D gene. The DNA reads as follows: TGTGCCAGTAGTATAGCCAGACTAGAAGAAGAGACCCAGTACTTC. Its amino acids are CASSIARLEEETQYF.